This entry lists 5 T cell receptor beta chains sequenced from one sample in a study of blood T cell repertoires in COVID-19. The assay was immunoSEQ multiplex PCR, and TCRdb's table has in-frame clones only and misses some. The sample holds more than 300,000 clones, 85% to 90% seen once. Input material: peripheral blood. Every receptor here comes from a woman in her forties with COVID-19, enrolled during active disease.

V gene TRBV10-3 combines with J gene TRBJ1-5; no clear D gene. CDR1 is ENHRY and CDR2 is SYGVKD in the germline V gene. Trimming pared 0 bases from V and 6 bases from J, leaving 6 bases between. The CDR3 is 13 residues long. CDR3 amino acids: CAISESGIQPQHF. CDR3 nucleotides: TGTGCCATCAGTGAGTCCGGGATTCAGCCCCAGCATTTT.

The chain couples TRBV7-3 to TRBJ2-2; possible D gene TRBD2, 6 bases. Between the trimmed V and J ends, which lost 5 bases and 3 bases, there was a span of 13 bases. CDR1 and CDR2 (germline): SGHTA, FQGTGA. This CDR3 region has 15 residues. The CDR3: CASSPGTGHTGELFF. The DNA for the CDR3 is TGTGCCAGCAGCCCCGGGACTGGGCACACCGGGGAGCTGTTTTTT.

The chain links TRBV12-5 to TRBJ1-3; maybe TRBD1 (6 bases). The CDR3 is made up of 15 amino acids. CDR1 LGHNT and CDR2 FRNRAP come from the germline V gene. The V and J ends lost 5 bases and 1 base respectively, with 12 bases between them. The CDR3 protein is CASGPLGQSGNTIYF. The CDR3 DNA reads TGTGCTAGTGGTCCTCTCGGACAGTCTGGAAACACCATATATTTT.

This clone came up once. V is TRBV10-3 and J is TRBJ2-1; 16 nucleotides line up with TRBD2. The CDR3 is 20 residues long. The germline V gene has CDR1 ENHRY and CDR2 SYGVKD. Trimming cost V 3 bases and J 2 bases; bases outside gene matches: 10. CDR3 sequence reads: CAISDPPGLAGGGTYNEQFF. The CDR3 DNA sequence: TGTGCCATCAGTGATCCTCCGGGACTAGCGGGAGGGGGCACCTACAATGAGCAGTTCTTC.

This CDR3 reads CASSKDRANQPQHF. The CDR3 coding sequence is TGTGCCAGCAGCAAAGACAGGGCTAATCAGCCCCAGCATTTT. V and J are TRBV7-8 and TRBJ1-5, with TRBD1 matching over 7 bases. The germline V gene has CDR1 SGHVS and CDR2 FQNEAQ. This CDR3 has 14 amino acids. Unmatched junction bases numbered 5, after V lost 5 bases and J lost 4 bases. Based on the CDR3 plus reference TRBV7-8 and TRBJ1-5, the full variable domain is GAGVSQSPRYKVAKRGQDVALRCDPISGHVSLFWYQQALGQGPEFLTYFQNEAQLDKSGLPSDRFFAERPEGSVSTLKIQRTQQEDSAVYLCASSKDRANQPQHFGDGTRLSIL.